Presented here are 26 T cell receptor beta chains from one specimen sequenced in a study of shared clonotypes between healthy human individuals. Terminally differentiated effector memory CD45RA+ cells were excluded from the naive CD8 cells, which were CD45RO-negative and positively selected for CCR7. Clones were read by immunoSEQ multiplex PCR, and TCRdb kept only the in-frame ones, dropping some. The sample shows about 580,000 clones, 95% to 98% of them seen only once. The sample was naive CD8+ T cells sorted from blood. The source of these receptors is a man aged 30 to 39 in good health.

This clone was seen a single time. V gene TRBV4-2 combines with J gene TRBJ2-1; D perhaps matches TRBD2 (6 bases). The CDR3 consists of 16 residues. V lost 0 bases, J lost 0 bases, and 9 bases lay in between. The V gene's germline CDR1 is LGHNA and CDR2 YNFKEQ. CDR3: CASSQDGSGSYNEQFF. As DNA, the CDR3 is TGTGCCAGCAGCCAAGATGGTAGCGGCTCCTACAATGAGCAGTTCTTC.

J is TRBJ1-5 and V is TRBV28; D remains unclear. Germline loops: CDR1 MDHEN, CDR2 SYDVKM. CDR3 size: 14 residues. Trimming cost V 7 bases and J 0 bases, with 10 bases left between them. The chain's CDR3 is CASTDGGSNQPQHF. The CDR3 nucleotides read TGTGCCAGCACCGACGGAGGTAGCAATCAGCCCCAGCATTTT. The entire variable domain, with the rest obtained from reference TRBV28 and TRBJ1-5, is as follows: DVKVTQSSRYLVKRTGEKVFLECVQDMDHENMFWYRQDPGLGLRLIYFSYDVKMKEKGDIPEGYSVSREKKERFSLILESASTNQTSMYLCASTDGGSNQPQHFGDGTRLSIL.

The chain couples TRBV28 to TRBJ1-1; 7 bases fit TRBD1. Germline values: CDR1 MDHEN, CDR2 SYDVKM. The CDR3 totals 15 residues. The trim removed 5 bases at V and 3 bases at J, leaving 9 bases unmatched. The chain's CDR3 is CASSARYRGYTEAFF. The CDR3 DNA is TGTGCCAGCAGTGCCAGGTACAGGGGCTACACTGAAGCTTTCTTT.

The chain joins TRBV5-1 to TRBJ2-1; D gene ambiguous. CDR1 and CDR2 from the germline V gene are SGHRS and YFSETQ. This CDR3 is built from 14 residues. Trimming pared 4 bases from V and 8 bases from J, leaving 16 bases between. The CDR3 spells CASSALAGTDEQFF. The DNA for the CDR3 is TGCGCCAGCAGCGCTCTGGCCGGAACGGATGAGCAGTTCTTC.

The chain couples TRBV27 to TRBJ2-1; D could derive from TRBD1 or TRBD2 (5 bases each). Germline CDR1 reads MNHEY; CDR2 reads SMNVEV (reference sequence). This CDR3 is 13 amino acids long. The germline V and J ends were trimmed by 6 bases and 4 bases, with 10 bases remaining between them. The CDR3 sequence: CASRGTDYNEQFF. The CDR3 DNA is TGTGCCAGCAGAGGGACGGATTACAATGAGCAGTTCTTC.

This sequence joins TRBV29-1 and TRBJ2-7; 8 positions agree with TRBD2. The CDR3 is 15 residues long. Germline V gene sequence: CDR1 SQVTM, CDR2 ANQGSEA. With V trimmed by 4 bases and J by 0 bases, 8 bases remained unmatched. The CDR3: CSVARGGRSSYEQYF. For the CDR3, the DNA is TGCAGCGTTGCCCGGGGGGGTAGGAGCTCCTACGAGCAGTACTTC.

DNA of the CDR3: TGCAGCGTTGAAGATCTTCGGTCTGGGCTAGCGGTGTACCAAGAGACCCAGTACTTC. Translated, it gives CSVEDLRSGLAVYQETQYF. The chain employs TRBV29-1 and TRBJ2-5, with 7 bases identical to TRBD2. This CDR3 region has 19 residues. Trimming took 0 bases from V and 0 from J; bases not matched to a gene: 16. Germline V gene sequence: CDR1 SQVTM, CDR2 ANQGSEA.

V usage is TRBV2 and J usage is TRBJ2-7; no clear D. In germline, CDR1 is SNHLY, CDR2 FYNNEI. V was shortened by 7 bases and J by 1 base, with 5 bases between the two germline ends. This CDR3 region has 11 residues. CDR3 region: CASKVSYEQYF. The CDR3 DNA reads TGTGCCAGCAAGGTATCCTACGAGCAGTACTTC.

The chain links TRBV7-8 to TRBJ2-7; D uncertain. Trimming shortened V by 7 bases and J by 7 bases, and 11 bases separated the two germline ends. This CDR3 spans 11 amino acids. Per germline, CDR1 SGHVS and CDR2 FQNEAQ. The CDR3 nucleotides read TGTGCCAGCACCCCAGGACCAGAGCAGTACTTC. Protein sequence: CASTPGPEQYF.

The V call is TRBV7-9, the J call TRBJ2-2; D is undetermined. Germline CDR1 reads SEHNR; CDR2 reads FQNEAQ (reference sequence). The CDR3 loop spans 13 amino acids. V was trimmed by 0 bases and J by 7 bases, leaving 6 bases between them. The chain's CDR3 is CASSLALGGELFF. CDR3 nucleotides: TGTGCCAGCAGCTTAGCTCTGGGCGGGGAGCTGTTTTTT.

The CDR3 loop reads CASSYPRQGGVNTGELFF. As DNA, the CDR3 is TGTGCCAGCAGCTACCCGAGACAGGGTGGAGTTAACACCGGGGAGCTGTTTTTT. This sequence joins TRBV7-2 and TRBJ2-2; 7 bases map to TRBD1. Germline CDR1 SGHTA, CDR2 FQGNSA. The CDR3 has 18 amino acids. The ends lost 4 bases at V and 2 bases at J; junction bases unmatched: 13. The full variable domain, in which reference TRBV7-2 and TRBJ2-2 provide the parts outside the CDR3, is GAGVSQSPSNKVTEKGKDVELRCDPISGHTALYWYRQSLGQGLEFLIYFQGNSAPDKSGLPSDRFSAERTGGSVSTLTIQRTQQEDSAVYLCASSYPRQGGVNTGELFFGEGSRLTVL.

The J gene is TRBJ2-2, the V gene TRBV9; D gene ambiguous. In germline, CDR1 is SGDLS, CDR2 YYNGEE. The CDR3 length is 13 residues. V dropped 2 bases and J dropped 3 bases, with 5 bases sitting between them. The CDR3 protein is CASSVTDTGELFF. DNA for the CDR3: TGTGCCAGCAGCGTGACGGACACCGGGGAGCTGTTTTTT.

The chain carries TRBV10-3 and TRBJ2-7, with D uncertain. V was clipped by 0 bases and J by 5 bases, with 8 bases between them. The CDR3 is made up of 13 amino acids. Germline V lookup: CDR1 ENHRY, CDR2 SYGVKD. This CDR3 reads CAISESARHEQYF. The CDR3 region has the DNA TGTGCCATCAGTGAGTCGGCGAGGCACGAGCAGTACTTC.

The genes are TRBV11-2 and TRBJ2-7; 7 bases are a match to TRBD2. J gave up 2 bases and V 0 bases, and 4 bases lay outside the gene matches. The CDR3 runs to 15 residues. CDR1 and CDR2 (germline): SGHAT, FQNNGV. The CDR3 is CASSLDWSGAYEQYF. The CDR3 bases are TGTGCCAGCAGCTTAGATTGGAGCGGGGCCTACGAGCAGTACTTC.

The chain links TRBV4-2 to TRBJ2-7; weak D call: TRBD1 (6 bases). The V end lost 0 bases, the J end lost 7 bases, and 13 bases lay between the germline ends. Per the germline V gene, CDR1 is LGHNA and CDR2 is YNFKEQ. CDR3 size: 14 residues. The CDR3 DNA follows: TGTGCCAGCAGCCAAGAGAAAGGGACATTGGAGCAGTACTTC. Translated: CASSQEKGTLEQYF.

The chain combines TRBV2 with TRBJ2-7, with 10 nucleotides matching TRBD2. After removal of 6 bases from V and 2 bases from J, the junction contained 7 bases not matched to a gene. The CDR3 consists of 15 residues. CDR1 is SNHLY, CDR2 FYNNEI, per germline. The DNA for the CDR3 is TGTGCCAGCAGGGATCCGGGACTAGCGACCTACGAGCAGTACTTC. Translated: CASRDPGLATYEQYF.

The chain has TRBV7-9 and TRBJ2-1, with TRBD2 identical over 12 bases. V gave up 5 bases and J gave up 7 bases; unmatched junction bases: 6. CDR3 size: 15 residues. Germline CDR1 and CDR2: SEHNR and FQNEAQ (reference sequence). The chain's CDR3 is CASSPSGRGENEQFF. CDR3 sequence (DNA): TGTGCCAGCAGCCCTAGCGGGAGGGGGGAAAATGAGCAGTTCTTC.

The V and J genes are TRBV29-1 and TRBJ1-2, with D perhaps matching TRBD1 (6 bases). This CDR3 is 13 amino acids long. The V end lost 3 bases, the J end lost 0 bases, and 8 bases lay between the germline ends. The germline V gene has CDR1 SQVTM and CDR2 ANQGSEA. The CDR3 region is CSVDDRTNYGYTF. In nucleotides, the CDR3 is TGCAGCGTTGACGACAGGACTAACTATGGCTACACCTTC.

The V gene is TRBV18, the J gene TRBJ1-1; 7 bases agree with TRBD1. Trimming removed 4 bases from V and 3 bases from J; junction bases left unmatched: 8. CDR3 length equals 15 residues. CDR1 and CDR2 (germline): KGHSH, LQKENI. The CDR3 coding sequence is TGTGCCAGCTCACACGACAGGGTGTTGGACACTGAAGCTTTCTTT. Amino acids: CASSHDRVLDTEAFF. Full variable domain (rest looked up from reference TRBV18 and TRBJ1-1): NAGVMQNPRHLVRRRGQEARLRCSPMKGHSHVYWYRQLPEEGLKFMVYLQKENIIDESGMPKERFSAEFPKEGPSILRIQQVVRGDSAAYFCASSHDRVLDTEAFFGQGTRLTVV.

V usage is TRBV9 and J usage is TRBJ1-2, with D perhaps matching TRBD1 (6 bases). V was cut by 4 bases and J by 6 bases, with 13 bases left in between. Germline values: CDR1 SGDLS, CDR2 YYNGEE. This CDR3 is 13 amino acids long. CDR3 amino acids: CASSQATGNGYTF. CDR3 nucleotides: TGTGCCAGCAGCCAGGCGACAGGCAATGGCTACACCTTC.

The chain uses TRBV29-1 and TRBJ2-1; tentatively, D is TRBD1 (6 bases). Germline V gene lookup returns CDR1 SQVTM and CDR2 ANQGSEA. Trimming cost V 7 bases and J 5 bases, with 12 bases left between them. The CDR3 runs to 12 residues. This CDR3 reads CSGKGQNNEQFF. Written as DNA, the CDR3 is TGCAGCGGAAAAGGACAGAACAATGAGCAGTTCTTC.

As to this clone: Other nucleotide sequences from this sample produce the same CDR3. The chain couples TRBV27 to TRBJ2-7; tentative D call: TRBD2 (5 bases). CDR3 length: 12 amino acids. Per germline, CDR1 MNHEY and CDR2 SMNVEV (reference sequence). V was trimmed by 6 bases and J by 0 bases, leaving 6 bases between them. The CDR3 region has the DNA TGTGCCAGCAGGGGGAGCTCCTACGAGCAGTACTTC. This gives the protein CASRGSSYEQYF.

A word on this clone: The same CDR3 is also encoded by other DNA sequences in this sample. The J gene is TRBJ2-7, the V gene TRBV27, with 8 positions matching TRBD2. V dropped 5 bases and J dropped 0; count of bases not matched to a gene: 3. The CDR3 sequence is 14 residues long. CDR1 is MNHEY and CDR2 is SMNVEV in the germline V gene (reference sequence). This CDR3 reads CASSLAGLSYEQYF. In DNA form, the CDR3 reads TGTGCCAGCAGTCTAGCGGGCCTCTCCTACGAGCAGTACTTC.

Notes on this clone: Distinct nucleotide sequences in the sample also encode this CDR3. The V and J genes are TRBV27 and TRBJ2-5; the D gene is possibly TRBD2 (5 bases). The CDR3 has 14 amino acids. With 1 base removed from V and 0 bases from J, the gap between germline ends came to 6 bases. Germline V CDR1 and CDR2: MNHEY, SMNVEV (reference sequence). This CDR3 is CASSLLGDQETQYF. In DNA form, the CDR3 reads TGTGCCAGCAGTTTATTGGGAGACCAAGAGACCCAGTACTTC.

The rearrangement uses TRBV5-1 and TRBJ2-7; the D gene is possibly TRBD2 (6 bases). Germline CDR1 reads SGHRS; CDR2 reads YFSETQ. The CDR3 sequence is 16 residues long. Between the trimmed V and J ends, which lost 4 bases and 0 bases, there was a span of 17 bases. The DNA for the CDR3 is TGCGCCAGCAGCGGGGTAGGGCGCGGGAACTCCTACGAGCAGTACTTC. Its protein is CASSGVGRGNSYEQYF.

This clone was detected only once. The chain joins TRBV10-3 to TRBJ2-7; 8 bases are shared with TRBD1. The CDR3 is made up of 16 amino acids. Germline lookup yields CDR1 ENHRY and CDR2 SYGVKD. Unmatched junction bases numbered 9, after V lost 3 bases and J lost 2 bases. The CDR3 coding sequence is TGTGCCATCAGTGACAATACAGGGGGGATTCCCTACGAGCAGTACTTC. The encoded protein is CAISDNTGGIPYEQYF.